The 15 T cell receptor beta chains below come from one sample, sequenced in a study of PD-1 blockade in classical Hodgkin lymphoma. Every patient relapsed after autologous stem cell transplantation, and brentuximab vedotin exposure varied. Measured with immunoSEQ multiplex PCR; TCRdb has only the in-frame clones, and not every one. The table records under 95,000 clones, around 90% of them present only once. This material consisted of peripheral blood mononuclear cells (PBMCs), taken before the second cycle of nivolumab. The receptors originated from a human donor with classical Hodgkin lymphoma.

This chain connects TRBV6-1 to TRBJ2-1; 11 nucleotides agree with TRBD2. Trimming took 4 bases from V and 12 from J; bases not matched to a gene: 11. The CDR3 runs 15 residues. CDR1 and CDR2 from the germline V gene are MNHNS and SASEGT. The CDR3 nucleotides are TGTGCCAGCAGTGCGGTAGCGGGAGGGCTTCTCATGCAGTTCTTC. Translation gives CASSAVAGGLLMQFF.

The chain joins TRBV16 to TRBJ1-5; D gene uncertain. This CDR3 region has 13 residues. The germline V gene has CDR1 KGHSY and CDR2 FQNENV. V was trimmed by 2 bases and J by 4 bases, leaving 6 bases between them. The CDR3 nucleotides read TGTGCCAGCAGCCAAGACCTGAATCAGCCCCAGCATTTT. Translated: CASSQDLNQPQHF.

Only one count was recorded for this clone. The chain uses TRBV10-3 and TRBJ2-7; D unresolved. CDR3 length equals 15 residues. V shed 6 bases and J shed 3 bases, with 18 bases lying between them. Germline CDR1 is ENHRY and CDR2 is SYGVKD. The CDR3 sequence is CAIRDRESPFYEQYF. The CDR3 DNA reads TGTGCCATCAGAGATCGAGAGAGCCCATTCTACGAGCAGTACTTC.

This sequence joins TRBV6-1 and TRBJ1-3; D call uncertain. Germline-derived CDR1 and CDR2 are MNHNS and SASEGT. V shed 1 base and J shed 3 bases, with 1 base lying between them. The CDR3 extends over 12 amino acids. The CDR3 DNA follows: TGTGCCAGCAGTGAAGTTGGAAACACCATATATTTT. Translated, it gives CASSEVGNTIYF.

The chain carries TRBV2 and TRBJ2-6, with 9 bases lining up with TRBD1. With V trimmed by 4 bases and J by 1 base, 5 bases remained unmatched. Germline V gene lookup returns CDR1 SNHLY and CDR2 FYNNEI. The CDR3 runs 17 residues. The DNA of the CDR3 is TGTGCCAGCAGTGCTGGACAGGGGAGGTCTGGGGCCAACGTCCTGACTTTC. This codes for CASSAGQGRSGANVLTF.

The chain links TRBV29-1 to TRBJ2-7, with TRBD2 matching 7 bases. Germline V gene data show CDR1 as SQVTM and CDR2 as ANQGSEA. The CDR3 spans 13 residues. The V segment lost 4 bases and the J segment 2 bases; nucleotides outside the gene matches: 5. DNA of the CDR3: TGCAGCGTTGTTGGGGGAGGGACCTACGAGCAGTACTTC. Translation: CSVVGGGTYEQYF.

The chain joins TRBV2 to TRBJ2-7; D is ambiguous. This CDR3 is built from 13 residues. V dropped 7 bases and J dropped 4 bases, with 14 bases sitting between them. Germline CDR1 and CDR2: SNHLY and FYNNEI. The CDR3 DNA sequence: TGTGCCAGCACCAAGGGCCTTCCGTACGAGCAGTACTTC. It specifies CASTKGLPYEQYF. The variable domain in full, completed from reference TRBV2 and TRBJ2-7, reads EPEVTQTPSHQVTQMGQEVILRCVPISNHLYFYWYRQILGQKVEFLVSFYNNEISEKSEIFDDQFSVERPDGSNFTLKIRSTKLEDSAMYFCASTKGLPYEQYFGPGTRLTVT.

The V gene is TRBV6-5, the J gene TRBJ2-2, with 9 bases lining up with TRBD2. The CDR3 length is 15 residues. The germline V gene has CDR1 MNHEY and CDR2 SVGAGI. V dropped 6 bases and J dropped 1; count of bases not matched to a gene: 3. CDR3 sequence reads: CASSPTSGNTGELFF. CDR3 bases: TGTGCCAGCAGCCCGACTAGCGGGAACACCGGGGAGCTGTTTTTT.

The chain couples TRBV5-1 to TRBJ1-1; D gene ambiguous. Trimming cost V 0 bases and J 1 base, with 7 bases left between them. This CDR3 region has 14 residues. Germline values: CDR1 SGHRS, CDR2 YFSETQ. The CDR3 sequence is CASSLESPNTEAFF. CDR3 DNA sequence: TGCGCCAGCAGCTTGGAGTCACCGAACACTGAAGCTTTCTTT.

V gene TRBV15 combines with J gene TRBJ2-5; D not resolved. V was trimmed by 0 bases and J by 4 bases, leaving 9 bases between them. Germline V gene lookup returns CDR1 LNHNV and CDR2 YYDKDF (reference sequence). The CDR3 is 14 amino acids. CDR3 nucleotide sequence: TGTGCCACCAGCAGAGATTCTGGCACAGAGACCCAGTACTTC. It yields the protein CATSRDSGTETQYF.

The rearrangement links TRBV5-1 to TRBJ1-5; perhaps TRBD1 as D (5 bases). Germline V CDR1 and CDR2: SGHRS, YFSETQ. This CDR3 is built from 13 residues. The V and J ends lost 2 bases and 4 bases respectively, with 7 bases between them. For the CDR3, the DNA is TGCGCCAGCAGCTTTGAGGGGAATCAGCCCCAGCATTTT. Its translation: CASSFEGNQPQHF.

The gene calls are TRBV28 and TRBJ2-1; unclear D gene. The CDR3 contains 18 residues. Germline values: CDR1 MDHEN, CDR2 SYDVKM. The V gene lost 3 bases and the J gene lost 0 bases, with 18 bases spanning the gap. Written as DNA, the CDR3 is TGTGCCAGCAGTTTCCCCACCACTCCAGGTAGCTCCTACAATGAGCAGTTCTTC. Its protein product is CASSFPTTPGSSYNEQFF.

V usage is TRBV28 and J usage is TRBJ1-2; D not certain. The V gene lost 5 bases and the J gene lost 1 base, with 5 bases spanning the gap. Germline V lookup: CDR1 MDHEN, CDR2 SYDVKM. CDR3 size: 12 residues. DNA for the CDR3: TGTGCCAGCAGTGGCAGTAACTATGGCTACACCTTC. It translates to CASSGSNYGYTF.

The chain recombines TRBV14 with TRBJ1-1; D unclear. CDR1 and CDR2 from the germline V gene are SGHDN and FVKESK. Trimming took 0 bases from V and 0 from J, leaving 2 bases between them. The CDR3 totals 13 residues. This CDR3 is CASSQEVNTEAFF. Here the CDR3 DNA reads TGTGCCAGCAGCCAAGAAGTGAACACTGAAGCTTTCTTT.

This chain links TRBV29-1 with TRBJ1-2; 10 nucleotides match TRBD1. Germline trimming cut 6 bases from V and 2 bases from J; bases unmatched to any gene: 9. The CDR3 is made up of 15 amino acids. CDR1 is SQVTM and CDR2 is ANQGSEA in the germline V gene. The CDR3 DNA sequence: TGCAGCGTCCAGGACAGGGGGAGTGGGAACTATGGCTACACCTTC. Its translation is CSVQDRGSGNYGYTF. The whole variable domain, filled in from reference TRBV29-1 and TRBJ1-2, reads SAVISQKPSRDICQRGTSLTIQCQVDSQVTMMFWYRQQPGQSLTLIATANQGSEATYESGFVIDKFPISRPNLTFSTLTVSNMSPEDSSIYLCSVQDRGSGNYGYTFGSGTRLTVV.